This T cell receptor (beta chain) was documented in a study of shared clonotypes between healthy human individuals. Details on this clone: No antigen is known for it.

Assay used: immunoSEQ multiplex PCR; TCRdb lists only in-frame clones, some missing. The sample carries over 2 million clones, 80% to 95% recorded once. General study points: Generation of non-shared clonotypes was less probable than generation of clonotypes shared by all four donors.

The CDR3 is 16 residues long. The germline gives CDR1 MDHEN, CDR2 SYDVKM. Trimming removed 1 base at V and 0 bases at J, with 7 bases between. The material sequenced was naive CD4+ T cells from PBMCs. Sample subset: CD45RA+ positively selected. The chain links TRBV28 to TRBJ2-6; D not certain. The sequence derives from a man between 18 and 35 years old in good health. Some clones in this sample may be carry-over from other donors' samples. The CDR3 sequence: CASSLSGRSGANVLTF. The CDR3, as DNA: TGTGCCAGCAGTTTATCCGGGCGCTCTGGGGCCAACGTCCTGACTTTC.